This T cell receptor beta chain derives from a study of shared clonotypes between healthy human individuals. Study outcomes and limitations: Sequencing depth was predicted to influence how clonotypes are shared among donors. Shared clonotypes across all four donors exceeded non-shared ones in generation probability. Rarefaction indicated that sorted-subset sequencing remained incomplete although depth was large.

With respect to this clone: Its antigen is not identified.

Some clones are missing from TCRdb's copy, which holds only in-frame ones; the method was immunoSEQ multiplex PCR. The table has some 1.5 million clones, around 97% seen once. What was sequenced was naive CD4+ T cells sorted from blood. Subset indicated: CD45RA+ positively selected. The source of this sequence is a man aged 25 to 40 in good health.

The CDR3 loop is CASRASGTNYNEQFF. As DNA, the CDR3 is TGTGCCAGCAGAGCTTCCGGGACAAACTACAATGAGCAGTTCTTC. The chain has TRBV5-4 and TRBJ2-1; TRBD1 might be the D (6 bases). The V gene lost 5 bases and the J gene lost 3 bases, with 15 bases spanning the gap. CDR1 is SGHNT, CDR2 YYREEE, per germline (reference sequence). The CDR3 is 15 residues long. The full variable domain, rest sourced from reference TRBV5-4 and TRBJ2-1, is ETGVTQSPTHLIKTRGQQVTLRCSSQSGHNTVSWYQQALGQGPQFIFQYYREEENGRGNFPPRFSGLQFPNYSSELNVNALELDDSALYLCASRASGTNYNEQFFGPGTRLTVL.